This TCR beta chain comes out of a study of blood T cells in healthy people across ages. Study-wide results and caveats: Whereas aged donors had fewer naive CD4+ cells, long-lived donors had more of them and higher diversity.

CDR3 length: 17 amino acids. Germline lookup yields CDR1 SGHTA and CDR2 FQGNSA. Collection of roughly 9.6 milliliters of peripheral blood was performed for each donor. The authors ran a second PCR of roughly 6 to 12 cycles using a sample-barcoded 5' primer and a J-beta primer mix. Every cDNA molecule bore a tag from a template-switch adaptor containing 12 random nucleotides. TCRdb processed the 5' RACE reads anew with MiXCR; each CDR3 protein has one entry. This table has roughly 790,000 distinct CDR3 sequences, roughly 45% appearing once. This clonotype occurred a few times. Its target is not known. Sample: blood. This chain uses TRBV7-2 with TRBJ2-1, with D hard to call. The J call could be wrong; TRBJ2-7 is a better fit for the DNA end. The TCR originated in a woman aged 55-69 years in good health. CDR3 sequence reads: CASSLTKELSSYNEQYF. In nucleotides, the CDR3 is TGTGCCAGCAGCCTAACCAAAGAGCTTAGCTCCTACAATGAGCAGTACTTC.